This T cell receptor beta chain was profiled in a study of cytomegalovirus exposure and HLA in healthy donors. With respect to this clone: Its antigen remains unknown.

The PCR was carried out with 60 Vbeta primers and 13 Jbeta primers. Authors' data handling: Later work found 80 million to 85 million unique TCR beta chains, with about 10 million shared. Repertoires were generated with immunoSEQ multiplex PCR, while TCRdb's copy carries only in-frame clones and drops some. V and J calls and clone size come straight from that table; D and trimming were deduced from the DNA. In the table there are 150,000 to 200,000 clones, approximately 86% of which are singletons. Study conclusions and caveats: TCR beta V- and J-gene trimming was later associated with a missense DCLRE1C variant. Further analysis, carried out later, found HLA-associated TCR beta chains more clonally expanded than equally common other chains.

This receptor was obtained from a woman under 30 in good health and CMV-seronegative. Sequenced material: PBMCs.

Written as DNA, the CDR3 is TGTGCCAGCAGCCCAGGTAGCGGCTCCTACGAGCAGTACTTC. Translated: CASSPGSGSYEQYF. The V call is TRBV4-2, the J call TRBJ2-7, with a weak D call TRBD2 (6 bases). Per germline, CDR1 LGHNA and CDR2 YNFKEQ. V dropped 4 bases and J dropped 0 bases, with 10 bases sitting between them. CDR3 length: 14 amino acids.